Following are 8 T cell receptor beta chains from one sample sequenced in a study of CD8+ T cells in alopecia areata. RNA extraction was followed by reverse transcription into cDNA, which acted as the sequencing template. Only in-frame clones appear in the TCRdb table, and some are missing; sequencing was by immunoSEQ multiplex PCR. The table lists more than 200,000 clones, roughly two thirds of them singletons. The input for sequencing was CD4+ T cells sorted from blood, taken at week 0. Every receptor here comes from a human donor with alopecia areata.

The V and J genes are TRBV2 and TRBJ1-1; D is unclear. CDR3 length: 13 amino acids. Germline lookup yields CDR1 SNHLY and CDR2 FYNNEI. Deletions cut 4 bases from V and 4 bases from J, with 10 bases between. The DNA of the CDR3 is TGTGCCAGCAGTGTTGGGGAGATCACTGAAGCTTTCTTT. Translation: CASSVGEITEAFF.

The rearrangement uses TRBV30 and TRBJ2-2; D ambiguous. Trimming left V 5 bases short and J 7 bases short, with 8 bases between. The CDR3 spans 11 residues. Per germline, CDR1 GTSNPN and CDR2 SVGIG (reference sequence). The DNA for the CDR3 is TGTGCCTGGTCCTCTAGCGGGGAGCTGTTTTTT. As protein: CAWSSSGELFF.

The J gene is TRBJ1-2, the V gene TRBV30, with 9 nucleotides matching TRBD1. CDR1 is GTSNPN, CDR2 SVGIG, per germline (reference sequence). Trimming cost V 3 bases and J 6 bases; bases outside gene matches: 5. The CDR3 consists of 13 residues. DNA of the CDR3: TGTGCCTGGAGCGTGTGGGACAGGGATGGCTACACCTTC. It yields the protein CAWSVWDRDGYTF.

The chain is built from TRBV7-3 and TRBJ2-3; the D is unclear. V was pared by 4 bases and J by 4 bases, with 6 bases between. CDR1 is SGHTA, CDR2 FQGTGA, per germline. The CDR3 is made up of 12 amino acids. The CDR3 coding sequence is TGTGCCAGCAGCTCCCAATCAGATACGCAGTATTTT. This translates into CASSSQSDTQYF.

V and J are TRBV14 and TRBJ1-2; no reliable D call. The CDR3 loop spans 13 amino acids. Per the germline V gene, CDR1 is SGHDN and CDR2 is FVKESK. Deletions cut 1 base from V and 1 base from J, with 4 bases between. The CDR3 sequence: CASSQGYNYGYTF. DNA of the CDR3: TGTGCCAGCAGCCAAGGCTATAACTATGGCTACACCTTC.

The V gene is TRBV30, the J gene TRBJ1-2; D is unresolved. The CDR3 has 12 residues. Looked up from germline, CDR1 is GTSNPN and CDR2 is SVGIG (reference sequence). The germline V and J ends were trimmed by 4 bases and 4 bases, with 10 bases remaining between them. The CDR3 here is CAWTEVLYGYTF. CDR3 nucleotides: TGTGCCTGGACAGAAGTACTCTATGGCTACACCTTC.

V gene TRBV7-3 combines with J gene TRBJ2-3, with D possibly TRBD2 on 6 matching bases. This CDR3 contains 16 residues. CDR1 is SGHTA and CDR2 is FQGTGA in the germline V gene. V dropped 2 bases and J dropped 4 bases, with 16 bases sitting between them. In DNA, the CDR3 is TGTGCCAGCAGCTTACAGGGTGCGGGGTCCGCAGATACGCAGTATTTT. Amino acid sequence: CASSLQGAGSADTQYF.

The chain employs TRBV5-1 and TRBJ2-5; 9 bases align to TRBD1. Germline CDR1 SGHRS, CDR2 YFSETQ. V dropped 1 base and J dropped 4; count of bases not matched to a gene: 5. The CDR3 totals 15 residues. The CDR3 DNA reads TGCGCCAGCAGCTTGCTTGGGACAGGGCGAGAGACCCAGTACTTC. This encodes CASSLLGTGRETQYF.